This TCR beta chain derives from a study of T cell repertoires in cytomegalovirus infection. Study-level background: CMV epitopes used comprised recently identified HLA-C-restricted ones and well-studied HLA-B-restricted ones. Study-wide results and caveats: Cumulative frequency of public TCR beta families picked out carriers of CMV plus the relevant HLA.

One entry per CDR3 protein, called by TCRdb with MiXCR from the reads. In the table there are roughly 920,000 distinct CDR3 sequences, more than 25% of which are singletons. About this clonotype itself: Its antigen is still unknown.

V was clipped by 4 bases and J by 0 bases, with 13 bases between them. The length of the CDR3 is 17 residues. CDR1 is MNHEY, CDR2 SVGEGT, per germline. The sequencing used cultured CD8+ T cells from PBMCs, collected from culture after CMV antigen stimulation. The J gene is TRBJ2-6, the V gene TRBV6-2 or TRBV6-3, with D perhaps assigned TRBD1 or TRBD2 (5 bases each). The source is a human donor in good health (CMV status not recorded). Some clones in this sample may be carry-over from other donors' samples. Here the CDR3 DNA reads TGTGCCAGCAGTTCCCCGGGACCGCTCTCTGGGGCCAACGTCCTGACTTTC. It specifies CASSSPGPLSGANVLTF.